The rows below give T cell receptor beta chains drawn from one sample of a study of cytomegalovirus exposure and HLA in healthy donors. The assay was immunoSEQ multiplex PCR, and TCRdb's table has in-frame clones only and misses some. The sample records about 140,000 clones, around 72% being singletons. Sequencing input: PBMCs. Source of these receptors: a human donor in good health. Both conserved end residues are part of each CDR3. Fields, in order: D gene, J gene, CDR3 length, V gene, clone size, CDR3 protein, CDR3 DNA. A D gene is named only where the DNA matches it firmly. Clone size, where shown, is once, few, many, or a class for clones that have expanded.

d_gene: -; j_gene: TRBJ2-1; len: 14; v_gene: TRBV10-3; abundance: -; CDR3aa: CAITSGRRVDEQFF; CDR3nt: TGTGCCATCACCTCGGGGAGGAGGGTAGATGAGCAGTTCTTC
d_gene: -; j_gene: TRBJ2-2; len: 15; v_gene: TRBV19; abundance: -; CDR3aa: CASSKSGIFAGELFF; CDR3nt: TGTGCCAGTAGTAAGTCGGGAATTTTTGCCGGGGAGCTGTTTTTT
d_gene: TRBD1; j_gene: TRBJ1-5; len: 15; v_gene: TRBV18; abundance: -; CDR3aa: CASSPQGASNQPQHF; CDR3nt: TGTGCCAGCTCACCTCAGGGGGCTAGCAATCAGCCCCAGCATTTT
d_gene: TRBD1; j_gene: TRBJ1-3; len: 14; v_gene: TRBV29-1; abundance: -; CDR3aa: CSARQGLGGNTIYF; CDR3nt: TGCAGCGCCCGACAGGGTTTGGGTGGAAACACCATATATTTT
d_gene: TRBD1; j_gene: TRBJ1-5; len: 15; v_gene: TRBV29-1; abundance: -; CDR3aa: CSVFRDRRSNQPQHF; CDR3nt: TGCAGCGTCTTCCGGGACAGGCGTAGCAATCAGCCCCAGCATTTT
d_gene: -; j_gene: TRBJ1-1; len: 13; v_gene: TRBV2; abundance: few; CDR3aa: CASSKDSRFEAFF; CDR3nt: TGTGCCAGCAGCAAAGACAGTCGTTTTGAAGCTTTCTTT
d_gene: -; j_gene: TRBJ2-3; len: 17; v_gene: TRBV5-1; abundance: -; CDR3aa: CASSLAGTTTSTDTQYF; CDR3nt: TGCGCCAGCAGCTTGGCCGGGACAACCACTAGCACAGATACGCAGTATTTT
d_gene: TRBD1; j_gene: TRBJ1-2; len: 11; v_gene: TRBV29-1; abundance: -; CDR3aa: CSVRTGDGYTF; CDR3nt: TGCAGCGTCAGGACAGGGGATGGCTACACCTTC
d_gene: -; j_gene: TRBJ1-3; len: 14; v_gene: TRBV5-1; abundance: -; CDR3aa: CASSPGVSGNTIYF; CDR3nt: TGCGCCAGCAGCCCGGGAGTCTCTGGAAACACCATATATTTT
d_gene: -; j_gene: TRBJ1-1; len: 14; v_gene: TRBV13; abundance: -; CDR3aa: CASSPSPRSTEAFF; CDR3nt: TGTGCCAGCAGCCCGTCCCCCCGGAGCACTGAAGCTTTCTTT
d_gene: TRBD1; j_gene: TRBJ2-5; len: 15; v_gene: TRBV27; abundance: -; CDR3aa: CASRAGQGAGKTQYF; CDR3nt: TGTGCCAGCAGAGCGGGACAGGGGGCAGGGAAGACCCAGTACTTC
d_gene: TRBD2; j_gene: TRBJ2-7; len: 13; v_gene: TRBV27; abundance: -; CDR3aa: CASSSRLATEQYF; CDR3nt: TGTGCCAGCAGTTCCCGACTAGCGACCGAGCAGTACTTC
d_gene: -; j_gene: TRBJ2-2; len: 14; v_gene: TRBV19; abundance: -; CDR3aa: CASSIRQNTGELFF; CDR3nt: TGTGCCAGTAGTATAAGACAGAACACCGGGGAGCTGTTTTTT
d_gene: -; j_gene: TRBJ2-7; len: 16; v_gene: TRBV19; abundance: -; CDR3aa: CASSDRDRRGGYEQYF; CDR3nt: TGTGCCAGTAGTGACCGGGACAGGCGGGGGGGATACGAGCAGTACTTC
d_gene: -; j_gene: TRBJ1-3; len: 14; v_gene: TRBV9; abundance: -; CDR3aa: CASSEWDNGNTIYF; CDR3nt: TGTGCCAGCAGCGAGTGGGACAACGGAAACACCATATATTTT
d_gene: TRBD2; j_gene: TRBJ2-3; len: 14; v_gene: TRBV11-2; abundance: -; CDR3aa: CASSGRLATDTQYF; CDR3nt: TGTGCCAGCAGCGGCAGACTAGCTACAGATACGCAGTATTTT
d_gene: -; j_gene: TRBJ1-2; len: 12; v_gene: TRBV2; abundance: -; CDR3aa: CAGQRSNYGYTF; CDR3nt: TGTGCCGGACAGAGGAGTAACTATGGCTACACCTTC
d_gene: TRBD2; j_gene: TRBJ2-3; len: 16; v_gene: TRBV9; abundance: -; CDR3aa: CASSGGLAGDIDTQYF; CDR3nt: TGTGCCAGCAGCGGGGGACTAGCGGGAGATATAGATACGCAGTATTTT
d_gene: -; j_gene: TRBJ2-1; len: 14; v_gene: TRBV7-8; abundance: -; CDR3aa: CASSLDGQLYEQFF; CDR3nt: TGTGCCAGCAGCTTAGATGGACAATTGTATGAGCAGTTCTTC
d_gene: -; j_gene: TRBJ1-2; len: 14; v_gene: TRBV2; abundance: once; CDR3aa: CASSESGASYGYTF; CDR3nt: TGTGCCAGCAGTGAGTCAGGGGCGTCGTATGGCTACACCTTC
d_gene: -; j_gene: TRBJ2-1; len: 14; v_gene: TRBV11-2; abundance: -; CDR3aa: CASSLLQDYNEQFF; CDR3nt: TGTGCCAGCAGCTTATTACAGGACTACAATGAGCAGTTCTTC
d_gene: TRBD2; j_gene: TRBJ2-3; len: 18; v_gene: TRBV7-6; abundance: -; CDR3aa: CASSLVGGREGGTDTQYF; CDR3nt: TGTGCCAGCAGCTTAGTCGGCGGGCGGGAGGGTGGCACAGATACGCAGTATTTT
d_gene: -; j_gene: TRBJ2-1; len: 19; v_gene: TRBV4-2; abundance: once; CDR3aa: CASSQAGLTKTYSYNEQFF; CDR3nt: TGTGCCAGCAGCCAAGCCGGACTAACGAAGACATACTCCTACAATGAGCAGTTCTTC
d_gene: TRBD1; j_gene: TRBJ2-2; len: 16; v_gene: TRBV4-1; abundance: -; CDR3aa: CASSSGQAPNTGELFF; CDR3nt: TGCGCCAGCAGCTCGGGACAGGCTCCGAACACCGGGGAGCTGTTTTTT
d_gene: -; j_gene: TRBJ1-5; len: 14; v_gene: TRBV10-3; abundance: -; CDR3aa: CALSEGGLSQPQHF; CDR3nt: TGTGCCCTCAGTGAGGGAGGGCTAAGTCAGCCCCAGCATTTT
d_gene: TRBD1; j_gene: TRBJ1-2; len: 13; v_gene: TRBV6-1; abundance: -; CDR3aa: CASSYPGQAGYTF; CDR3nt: TGTGCCAGCAGTTATCCTGGACAGGCTGGCTACACCTTC
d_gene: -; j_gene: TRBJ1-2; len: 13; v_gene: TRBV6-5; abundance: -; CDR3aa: CASSSGSSYGYTF; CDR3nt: TGTGCCAGCAGTTCAGGCAGCTCCTATGGCTACACCTTC
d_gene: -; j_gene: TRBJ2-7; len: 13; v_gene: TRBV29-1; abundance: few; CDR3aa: CSVDGPGGNEQYF; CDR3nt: TGCAGCGTTGACGGTCCGGGGGGCAACGAGCAGTACTTC
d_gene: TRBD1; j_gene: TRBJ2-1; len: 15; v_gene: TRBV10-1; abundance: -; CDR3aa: CASSELTGGTNEQFF; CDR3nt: TGCGCCAGCAGTGAGTTGACAGGGGGCACGAATGAGCAGTTCTTC
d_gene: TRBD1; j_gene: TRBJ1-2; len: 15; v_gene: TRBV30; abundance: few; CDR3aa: CAPLAGGPTIYGYTF; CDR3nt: TGTGCCCCGTTGGCAGGGGGCCCGACTATCTATGGCTACACCTTC
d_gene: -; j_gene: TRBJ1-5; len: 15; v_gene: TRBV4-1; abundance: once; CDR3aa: CASRKKIGDNQPQHF; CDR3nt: TGCGCCAGCAGAAAAAAAATCGGTGACAATCAGCCCCAGCATTTT
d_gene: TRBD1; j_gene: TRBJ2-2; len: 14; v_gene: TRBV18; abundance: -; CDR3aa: CASSLTGEAGELFF; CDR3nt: TGTGCCAGCTCGCTTACAGGGGAAGCCGGGGAGCTGTTTTTT
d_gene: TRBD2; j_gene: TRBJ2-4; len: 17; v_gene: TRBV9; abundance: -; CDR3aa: CASSKRLAGGPGDIQYF; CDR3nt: TGTGCCAGCAGCAAAAGACTAGCGGGGGGTCCTGGGGACATTCAGTACTTC
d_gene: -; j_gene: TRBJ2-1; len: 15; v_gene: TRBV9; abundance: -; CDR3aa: CASSVASHSYNEQFF; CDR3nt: TGTGCCAGCAGCGTAGCATCCCACTCCTACAATGAGCAGTTCTTC
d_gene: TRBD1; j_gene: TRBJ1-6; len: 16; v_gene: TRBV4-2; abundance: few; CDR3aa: CASSQDPGQGHSPLHF; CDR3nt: TGTGCCAGCAGCCAAGATCCCGGACAGGGCCATTCACCCCTCCACTTT
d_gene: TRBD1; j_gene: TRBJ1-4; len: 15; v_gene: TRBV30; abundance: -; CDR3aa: CAWSRNRGIGEKLFF; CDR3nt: TGTGCCTGGAGTAGAAACAGGGGGATTGGTGAAAAACTGTTTTTT
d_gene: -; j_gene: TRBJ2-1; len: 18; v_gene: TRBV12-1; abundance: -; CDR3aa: CASSLTRTSGSSYNEQFF; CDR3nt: TGTGCCAGCAGCCTTACCCGGACTAGCGGTTCCTCCTACAATGAGCAGTTCTTC
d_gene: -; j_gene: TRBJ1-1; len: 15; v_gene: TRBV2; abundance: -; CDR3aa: CASSAFFGQNTEAFF; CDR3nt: TGTGCCAGCAGTGCCTTCTTCGGACAGAACACTGAAGCTTTCTTT
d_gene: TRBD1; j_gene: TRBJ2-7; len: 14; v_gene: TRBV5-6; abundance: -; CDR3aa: CASSLLTGVGEQYF; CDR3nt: TGTGCCAGCAGCTTACTTACAGGGGTCGGCGAGCAGTACTTC
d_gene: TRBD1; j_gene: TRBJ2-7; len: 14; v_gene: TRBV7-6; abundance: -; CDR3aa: CASSPGQGAYEQYF; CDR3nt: TGTGCCAGCAGCCCCGGACAGGGGGCCTACGAGCAGTACTTC
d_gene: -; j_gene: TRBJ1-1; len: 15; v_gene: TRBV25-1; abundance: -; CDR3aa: CASSVGRGMNTEAFF; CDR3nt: TGTGCCAGCAGTGTAGGACGGGGTATGAACACTGAAGCTTTCTTT
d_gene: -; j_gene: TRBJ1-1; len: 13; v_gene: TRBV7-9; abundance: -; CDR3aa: CASSLLKGEGAFF; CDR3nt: TGTGCCAGCAGCTTATTGAAAGGGGAGGGAGCTTTCTTT
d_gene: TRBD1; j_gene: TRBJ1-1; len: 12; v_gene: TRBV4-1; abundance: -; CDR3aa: CASSPGQGIAFF; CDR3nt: TGCGCCAGCAGCCCGGGACAGGGGATTGCTTTCTTT
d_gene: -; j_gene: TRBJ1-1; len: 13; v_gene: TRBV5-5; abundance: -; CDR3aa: CASSRQVNTEAFF; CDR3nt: TGTGCCAGCAGCCGACAGGTGAACACTGAAGCTTTCTTT
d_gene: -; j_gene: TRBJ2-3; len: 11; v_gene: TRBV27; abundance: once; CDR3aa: CASRGTDTQYF; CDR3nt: TGTGCCAGCCGTGGCACAGATACGCAGTATTTT
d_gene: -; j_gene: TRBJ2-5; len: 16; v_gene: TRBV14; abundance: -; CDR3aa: CASSQKLSGAWETQYF; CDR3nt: TGTGCCAGCAGCCAAAAGTTAAGTGGGGCATGGGAGACCCAGTACTTC
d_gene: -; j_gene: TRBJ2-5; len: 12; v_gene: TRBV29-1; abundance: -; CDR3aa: CSVAPGEETQYF; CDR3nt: TGCAGCGTTGCCCCAGGGGAAGAGACCCAGTACTTC
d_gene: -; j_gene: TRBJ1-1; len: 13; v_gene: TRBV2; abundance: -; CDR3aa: CASSEVAGVEAFF; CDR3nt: TGTGCCAGCAGTGAAGTCGCAGGGGTTGAAGCTTTCTTT
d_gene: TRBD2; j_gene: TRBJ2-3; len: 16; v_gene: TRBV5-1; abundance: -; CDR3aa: CASSTETSGKSDTQYF; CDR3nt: TGCGCCAGCAGCACCGAGACTAGCGGGAAATCAGATACGCAGTATTTT
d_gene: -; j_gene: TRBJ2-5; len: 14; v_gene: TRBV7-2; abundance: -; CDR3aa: CASSLEAGGKTQYF; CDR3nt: TGTGCCAGCAGCTTAGAGGCCGGGGGAAAGACCCAGTACTTC
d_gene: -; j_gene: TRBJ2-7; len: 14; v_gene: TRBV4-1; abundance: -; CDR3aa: CASSRGYGVGEQYF; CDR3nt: TGCGCCAGCAGCCGGGGCTACGGTGTGGGCGAGCAGTACTTC
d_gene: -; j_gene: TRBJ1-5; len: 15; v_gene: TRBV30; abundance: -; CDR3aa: CAWRGHGQFQGSQHF; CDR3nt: TGTGCCTGGAGGGGGCACGGGCAATTCCAAGGGTCCCAGCATTTT
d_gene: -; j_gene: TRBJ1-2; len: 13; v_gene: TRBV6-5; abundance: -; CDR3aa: CASGWGQYYGYTF; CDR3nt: TGTGCCAGCGGTTGGGGACAATACTATGGCTACACCTTC
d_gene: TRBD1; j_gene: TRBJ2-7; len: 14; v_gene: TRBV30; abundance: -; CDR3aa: CAWSGTGPSYEQYF; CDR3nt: TGTGCCTGGAGCGGGACAGGTCCATCCTACGAGCAGTACTTC
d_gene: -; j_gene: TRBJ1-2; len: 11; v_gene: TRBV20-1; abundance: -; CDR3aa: CSARKAIGYTF; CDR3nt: TGCAGTGCTAGAAAAGCGATTGGCTACACCTTC
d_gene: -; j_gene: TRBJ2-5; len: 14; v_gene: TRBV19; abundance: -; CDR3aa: CASSRRQLQETQYF; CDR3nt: TGTGCCAGTAGTCGCCGACAGCTCCAAGAGACCCAGTACTTC
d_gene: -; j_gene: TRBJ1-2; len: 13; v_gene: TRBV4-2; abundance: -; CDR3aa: CASSQVTGGGYTF; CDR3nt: TGTGCCAGCAGCCAAGTGACGGGGGGTGGCTACACCTTC
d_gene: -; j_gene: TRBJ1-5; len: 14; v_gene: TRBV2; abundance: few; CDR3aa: CASGTDAGNQPQHF; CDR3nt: TGTGCCAGCGGTACGGACGCGGGGAATCAGCCCCAGCATTTT
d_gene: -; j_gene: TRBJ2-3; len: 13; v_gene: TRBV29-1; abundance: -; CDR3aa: CSVRPSAGSAQYF; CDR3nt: TGCAGCGTGCGGCCTAGCGCTGGGTCTGCGCAGTATTTT
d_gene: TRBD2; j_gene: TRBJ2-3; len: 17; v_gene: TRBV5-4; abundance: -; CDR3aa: CASSLVNERGSTDTQYF; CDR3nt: TGTGCCAGCAGCTTGGTAAATGAGCGGGGAAGCACAGATACGCAGTATTTT